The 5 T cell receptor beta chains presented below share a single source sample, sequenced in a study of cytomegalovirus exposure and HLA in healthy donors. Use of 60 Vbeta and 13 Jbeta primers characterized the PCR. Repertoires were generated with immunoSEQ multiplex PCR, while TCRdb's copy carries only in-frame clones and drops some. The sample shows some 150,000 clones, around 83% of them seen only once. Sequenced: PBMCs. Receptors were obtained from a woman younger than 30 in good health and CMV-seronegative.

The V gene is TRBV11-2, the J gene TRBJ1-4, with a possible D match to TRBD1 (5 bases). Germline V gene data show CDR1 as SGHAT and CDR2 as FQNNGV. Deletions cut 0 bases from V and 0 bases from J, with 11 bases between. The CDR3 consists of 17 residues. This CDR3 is CASSLEGGSTTNEKLFF. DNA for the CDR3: TGTGCCAGCAGCTTAGAGGGGGGTTCAACAACTAATGAAAAACTGTTTTTT.

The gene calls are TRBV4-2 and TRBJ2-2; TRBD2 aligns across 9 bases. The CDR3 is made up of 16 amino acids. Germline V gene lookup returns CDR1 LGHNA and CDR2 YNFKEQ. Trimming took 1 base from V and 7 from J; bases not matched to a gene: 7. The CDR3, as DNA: TGTGCCAGCAGCCAAGCAGCGGGACTAGCAAGCGGGGAGCTGTTTTTT. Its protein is CASSQAAGLASGELFF.

The CDR3 loop reads CASSPPLSWTSGGMSTDTQYF. Written as DNA, the CDR3 is TGTGCCAGCTCACCACCCTTATCTTGGACTAGCGGGGGTATGAGCACAGATACGCAGTATTTT. The J gene is TRBJ2-3, the V gene TRBV18; 13 bases fit TRBD2. The CDR3 runs to 21 residues. Losses at the gene ends were 0 bases for V and 0 bases for J; bases not matched to a gene: 12. Looked up from germline, CDR1 is KGHSH and CDR2 is LQKENI.

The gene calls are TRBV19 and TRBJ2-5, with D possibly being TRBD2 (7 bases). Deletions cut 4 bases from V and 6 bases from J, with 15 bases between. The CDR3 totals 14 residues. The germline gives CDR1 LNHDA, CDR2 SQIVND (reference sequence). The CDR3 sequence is CASSTSGGTKTQYF. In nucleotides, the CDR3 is TGTGCCAGTAGTACATCGGGGGGCACAAAGACCCAGTACTTC.

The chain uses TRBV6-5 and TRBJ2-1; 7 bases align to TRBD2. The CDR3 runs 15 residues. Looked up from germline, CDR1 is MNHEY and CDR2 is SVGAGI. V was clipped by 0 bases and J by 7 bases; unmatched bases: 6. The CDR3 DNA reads TGTGCCAGCAGTTACTCTGGCGGGAGCGGGAATGAGCAGTTCTTC. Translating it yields CASSYSGGSGNEQFF.